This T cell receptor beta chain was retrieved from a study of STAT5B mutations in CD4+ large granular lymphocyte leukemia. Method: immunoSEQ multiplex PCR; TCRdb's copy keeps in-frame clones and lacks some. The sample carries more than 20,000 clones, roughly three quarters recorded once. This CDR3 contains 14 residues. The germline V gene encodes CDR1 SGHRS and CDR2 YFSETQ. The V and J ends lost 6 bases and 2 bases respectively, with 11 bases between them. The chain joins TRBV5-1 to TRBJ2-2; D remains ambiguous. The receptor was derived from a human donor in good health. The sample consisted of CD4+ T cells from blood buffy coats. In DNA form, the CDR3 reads TGCGCCAGCACTGTTACCCGAAACACCGGGGAGCTGTTTTTT. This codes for CASTVTRNTGELFF.